These 13 T cell receptor beta chains were sequenced from one sample in a study of blood T cell repertoires in COVID-19. Here immunoSEQ multiplex PCR was the method, and the copy in TCRdb shows in-frame clones only, minus some. The data show almost 40,000 clones, 75% to 90% seen once. Input material: peripheral blood. Receptor source: a man aged 55 to 69 with acute or convalescent COVID-19.

The V call is TRBV19, the J call TRBJ1-2, with 7 bases lining up with TRBD1. This CDR3 has 13 residues. V lost 8 bases and J lost 2; bases outside the gene matches: 5. Looked up from germline, CDR1 is LNHDA and CDR2 is SQIVND (reference sequence). In nucleotides, the CDR3 is TGTGCCAGTGTTGCAGGGGGAAACTATGGCTACACCTTC. Amino acid sequence: CASVAGGNYGYTF.

The chain has TRBV5-1 and TRBJ2-1, with 7 positions matching TRBD1. Trimming took 5 bases from V and 5 from J; bases not matched to a gene: 7. Germline lookup yields CDR1 SGHRS and CDR2 YFSETQ. This CDR3 has 14 residues. The CDR3: CASSRGTENNEQFF. The CDR3 DNA sequence: TGCGCCAGCAGTCGAGGGACAGAAAACAATGAGCAGTTCTTC. Based on the CDR3 plus reference TRBV5-1 and TRBJ2-1, the full variable domain is KAGVTQTPRYLIKTRGQQVTLSCSPISGHRSVSWYQQTPGQGLQFLFEYFSETQRNKGNFPGRFSGRQFSNSRSEMNVSTLELGDSALYLCASSRGTENNEQFFGPGTRLTVL.

V gene TRBV30 combines with J gene TRBJ2-7, with 8 bases identical to TRBD1. The V and J ends lost 7 bases and 0 bases, in that order; junction bases with no gene match: 8. The V gene's germline CDR1 is GTSNPN and CDR2 SVGIG (reference sequence). This CDR3 spans 14 amino acids. Here the CDR3 reads CASKRTGSSYEQYF. CDR3 nucleotide sequence: TGTGCCTCCAAGCGGACAGGGAGCTCCTACGAGCAGTACTTC.

This clone has just one count. The chain carries TRBV18 and TRBJ2-1, with 9 nucleotides matching TRBD2. Losses at the gene ends were 3 bases for V and 8 bases for J; bases not matched to a gene: 5. The CDR3 sequence is 14 residues long. Germline assignment: CDR1 KGHSH and CDR2 LQKENI. CDR3 amino acids: CASSPLRLADEQFF. In DNA, the CDR3 is TGTGCCAGCTCACCTCTACGACTAGCGGATGAGCAGTTCTTC.

The chain has TRBV6-2 or TRBV6-3 and TRBJ2-2, with 7 positions matching TRBD1. Losses at the gene ends were 7 bases for V and 6 bases for J; bases not matched to a gene: 17. CDR1 is MNHEY, CDR2 SVGEGT, per germline. This CDR3 comprises 17 residues. The CDR3: CASTPGLTGDGAGELFF. DNA for the CDR3: TGTGCCAGCACCCCCGGACTTACAGGGGATGGGGCCGGGGAGCTGTTTTTT.

V is TRBV4-1 and J is TRBJ1-4; a weak D match, TRBD1 (6 bases). CDR3 length: 14 residues. The V end was cut by 4 bases, the J end by 6 bases, with 12 bases between. Germline V gene sequence: CDR1 MGHRA, CDR2 YSYEKL. CDR3 region: CASSPTGVDEKLFF. Here the CDR3 DNA reads TGCGCCAGCAGCCCGACAGGAGTGGATGAAAAACTGTTTTTT.

V and J are TRBV19 and TRBJ2-1; TRBD2 matches 7 bases. This CDR3 is 14 amino acids long. With V trimmed by 5 bases and J by 4 bases, 5 bases remained unmatched. Germline CDR1 LNHDA, CDR2 SQIVND (reference sequence). CDR3: CASSPVGLYNEQFF. For the CDR3, the DNA is TGTGCCAGTAGTCCCGTGGGACTATACAATGAGCAGTTCTTC.

The V call is TRBV19, the J call TRBJ2-3; 7 bases align to TRBD2. With V trimmed by 1 base and J by 0 bases, 4 bases remained unmatched. Looked up from germline, CDR1 is LNHDA and CDR2 is SQIVND (reference sequence). The CDR3 spans 16 residues. The CDR3 sequence: CASSIGPTSSTDTQYF. For the CDR3, the DNA is TGTGCCAGTAGTATAGGTCCGACTAGCAGCACAGATACGCAGTATTTT.

The chain recombines TRBV7-2 with TRBJ1-4; perhaps TRBD1 as D (5 bases). This CDR3 has 15 residues. With 5 bases removed from V and 7 bases from J, the gap between germline ends came to 17 bases. Germline CDR1 reads SGHTA; CDR2 reads FQGNSA. CDR3 coding DNA: TGTGCCAGCAGCACCCTTCCAGGGTCAGGTGAAAAACTGTTTTTT. It is translated as CASSTLPGSGEKLFF.

The chain employs TRBV7-8 and TRBJ2-7; the D gene is possibly TRBD2 (6 bases). V lost 7 bases and J 3 bases, leaving 13 bases between the germline ends. Germline assignment: CDR1 SGHVS and CDR2 FQNEAQ. CDR3 length: 13 amino acids. The CDR3 is CASTGGSLYEQYF. DNA for the CDR3: TGTGCCAGCACCGGGGGATCACTCTACGAGCAGTACTTC. Full variable domain (remainder filled in from reference TRBV7-8 and TRBJ2-7): GAGVSQSPRYKVAKRGQDVALRCDPISGHVSLFWYQQALGQGPEFLTYFQNEAQLDKSGLPSDRFFAERPEGSVSTLKIQRTQQEDSAVYLCASTGGSLYEQYFGPGTRLTVT.

This sequence joins TRBV3-1 (or the pseudogene TRBV3-2) and TRBJ2-1, with 11 bases aligning to TRBD2. Unmatched junction bases numbered 7, after V lost 0 bases and J lost 9 bases. The CDR3 sequence is 16 residues long. Germline CDR1 and CDR2: LGHDT and YNNKEL (reference sequence). The CDR3 bases are TGTGCCAGCAGCCAAGAGCCTAGCGGGAGGTCCGTTGAGCAGTTCTTC. Residues: CASSQEPSGRSVEQFF.

The V gene is TRBV5-1, the J gene TRBJ2-2; 8 bases line up with TRBD2. V was clipped by 0 bases and J by 0 bases; unmatched bases: 7. This CDR3 comprises 18 residues. Germline assignment: CDR1 SGHRS and CDR2 YFSETQ. CDR3 protein: CASSLGSGGGTNTGELFF. The CDR3 coding sequence is TGCGCCAGCAGCTTGGGGTCCGGCGGGGGGACGAACACCGGGGAGCTGTTTTTT.

The DNA for the CDR3 is TGTGCCATCAGTGAACAGGGGCTCACCGGGGAGCTGTTTTTT. Residues: CAISEQGLTGELFF. The rearrangement joins TRBV10-3 to TRBJ2-2; 7 nucleotides match TRBD1. Trimming at V came to 3 bases and at J to 4 bases, leaving 2 bases not matched to a gene. In germline, CDR1 is ENHRY, CDR2 SYGVKD. The CDR3 consists of 14 residues.